Given below is one T cell receptor (beta chain) in context. Under the authors' procedure: Estimation of nucleated cell counts relied on the amplification of reference gene primers. Using immunoSEQ multiplex PCR, the repertoire was profiled, and TCRdb retains in-frame clones only, with some absent. The V and J calls and the clone size are those of that table, but D and trimming were determined from the DNA. The repertoire holds over 200,000 clones, with approximately 84% as singletons. V trimming: 4 bases; J trimming: 13 bases; junction bases outside the gene matches: 8. This CDR3 is built from 15 residues. Germline V gene lookup returns CDR1 MNHEY and CDR2 SMNVEV (reference sequence). This specimen comes from a study of blood T cell repertoires in COVID-19. Whole-study context: Specimens from acute and convalescent COVID-19 originated in the United States, Italy and Spain. In each case, the material was cDNA or gDNA derived from T cells, B-cell-depleted T cells, or PBMCs.

The V gene is TRBV27, the J gene TRBJ2-1; 15 bases fit TRBD2. Sequences were obtained from peripheral blood. The TCR comes from a man older than 75 with acute or convalescent COVID-19. CDR3 nucleotides: TGTGCCAGCAGTTCAATAGGACTAGCGGGAGGGTACCAGTTCTTC. Translating gives CASSSIGLAGGYQFF.